Detailed here is one T cell receptor (beta chain). Its specificity is not known. The study ran the assay at deep level. TCRdb's table, derived via immunoSEQ multiplex PCR, lists solely in-frame clones and lacks some. The table records about 1,800,000 clones, approximately 94% of them present only once. The data were taken from a study of shared clonotypes between healthy human individuals. Study overall: The people who gave samples were a couple of women and a few men aged 18 to 49. The study used three CD4 naive, three CD4 memory, two CD8 naive and one CD8 memory plate per donor.

The CDR3 contains 14 residues. The V segment lost 7 bases and the J segment 3 bases; nucleotides outside the gene matches: 9. CDR1 is SQVTM and CDR2 is ANQGSEA in the germline V gene. In the naive CD8 group, cells lacked CD45RO and were positively selected for CCR7, so terminally differentiated effector memory CD45RA+ cells were left out. Study results and caveats: Larger estimated richness was generally seen in naive subsets than in memory subsets.

This receptor was obtained from a man aged 18 to 35 in good health. Material for sequencing was naive CD8+ T cells sorted from blood. The rearrangement joins TRBV29-1 to TRBJ2-1; 7 bases are a match to TRBD2. CDR3: CSDLRLADYNEQFF. DNA of the CDR3: TGCAGCGACCTGCGCCTAGCGGACTACAATGAGCAGTTCTTC.